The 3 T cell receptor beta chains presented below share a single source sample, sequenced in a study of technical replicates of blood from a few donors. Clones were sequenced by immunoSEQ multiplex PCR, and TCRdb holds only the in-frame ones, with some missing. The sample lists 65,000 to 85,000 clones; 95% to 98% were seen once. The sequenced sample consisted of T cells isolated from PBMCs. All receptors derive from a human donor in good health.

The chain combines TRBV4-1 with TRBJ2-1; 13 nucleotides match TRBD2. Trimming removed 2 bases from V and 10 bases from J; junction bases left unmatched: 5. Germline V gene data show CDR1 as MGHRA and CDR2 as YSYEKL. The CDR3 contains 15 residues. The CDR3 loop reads CASSQTSGGAWEQFF. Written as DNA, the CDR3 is TGCGCCAGCAGCCAAACTAGCGGGGGGGCTTGGGAGCAGTTCTTC.

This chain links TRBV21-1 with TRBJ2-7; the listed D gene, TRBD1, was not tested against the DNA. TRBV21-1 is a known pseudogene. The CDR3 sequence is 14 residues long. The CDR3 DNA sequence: TGTGCCAGCGGTACAGGTAGCCGCGTGGACGAGCAGTACTTC. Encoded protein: CASGTGSRVDEQYF.

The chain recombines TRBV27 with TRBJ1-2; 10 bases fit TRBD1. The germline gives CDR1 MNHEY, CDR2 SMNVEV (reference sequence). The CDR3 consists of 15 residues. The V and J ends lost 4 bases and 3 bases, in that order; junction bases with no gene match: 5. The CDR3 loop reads CASSSDRGRYYGYTF. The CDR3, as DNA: TGTGCCAGCAGTTCGGACAGGGGGAGGTACTATGGCTACACCTTC.